These T cell receptor beta chains were read from a single sample in a study of PD-1 blockade in classical Hodgkin lymphoma. The protocol was immunoSEQ multiplex PCR, while the TCRdb copy is restricted to in-frame clones and leaves out a portion. The table lists around 19,000 clones, approximately 72% of them singletons. Sequenced material: peripheral blood mononuclear cells (PBMCs), taken at baseline. The receptors stem from a human donor with classical Hodgkin lymphoma. Each CDR3 is given with its conserved first and last residue. D genes are given only for firm matches. Clone sizes are given selectively: once, few, many, or a class where the clone is expanded.

D gene	V gene	clone size	J gene	CDR3 DNA	CDR3 protein
NA	TRBV7-3	NA	TRBJ2-7	TGTGCCAGCAGCCTAGCGCGTGGGTACGAGCAGTACTTC	CASSLARGYEQYF
NA	TRBV6-5	NA	TRBJ1-1	TGTGCCAGCAGTTACTCGCTGACCGGGGAAGCTTTCTTT	CASSYSLTGEAFF
NA	TRBV27	NA	TRBJ2-7	TGTGCCAGCAGTTTATCGATGAGGGCCCACGAGCAGTACTTC	CASSLSMRAHEQYF
NA	TRBV7-2	NA	TRBJ1-4	TGTGCCAGCAGCCCCGAGGCCCAAGGGACTAATGAAAAACTGTTTTTT	CASSPEAQGTNEKLFF
NA	TRBV10-3	NA	TRBJ1-5	TGTGCCATCAGTGGGGGCGGCCCGGGAAGCAATCAGCCCCAGCATTTT	CAISGGGPGSNQPQHF
TRBD2	TRBV28	NA	TRBJ2-4	TGTGCCAGCAGTTCCCCCGGGACTAGCGGGAGGGCCAAAAACATTCAGTACTTC	CASSSPGTSGRAKNIQYF
NA	TRBV18	NA	TRBJ2-7	TGTGCCAGCTCACCAACAGAGTCCTACGAGCAGTACTTC	CASSPTESYEQYF
NA	TRBV4-2	NA	TRBJ2-7	TGTGCCAGCAGCCAGGAGAGGGGGGGTCTCTGGGAGCAGTACTTC	CASSQERGGLWEQYF
NA	TRBV7-6	NA	TRBJ1-4	TGTGCCAGCAGCTTAAGGCCGGATAATGAAAAACTGTTTTTT	CASSLRPDNEKLFF
NA	TRBV5-1	NA	TRBJ1-1	TGCGCCAGCAGCCGACAGGAGAACACTGAAGCTTTCTTT	CASSRQENTEAFF
NA	TRBV7-9	NA	TRBJ1-5	TGTGCCAGCAGCTCAGGGTCCGGGAATCAGCCCCAGCATTTT	CASSSGSGNQPQHF
TRBD1	TRBV30	once	TRBJ2-5	TGTGCCTGGAGTGTACAGGGGGCGGAGACCCAGTACTTC	CAWSVQGAETQYF
TRBD2	TRBV12-5	NA	TRBJ2-3	TGTGCTAGTGGCCTCCTTAGCGGGCCGAACACAGATACGCAGTATTTT	CASGLLSGPNTDTQYF
NA	TRBV27	NA	TRBJ1-4	TGTGCCAGCAGTTTTTCGGGGCCGAATGAAAAACTGTTTTTT	CASSFSGPNEKLFF
NA	TRBV19	NA	TRBJ1-2	TGTGCCAGTAGTTCTCGGGGGGTTCGTGAGGGCTACACCTTC	CASSSRGVREGYTF
NA	TRBV6-1	NA	TRBJ1-2	TGTGCCAGCATTAAAGCTGAGGGCCAGGGGCTTTATGGCTACACCTTC	CASIKAEGQGLYGYTF
NA	TRBV27	few	TRBJ1-5	TGTGCCAGCGGGACGCCTAGCAATCAGCCCCAGCATTTT	CASGTPSNQPQHF
NA	TRBV9	NA	TRBJ1-3	TGTGCCAGCAGCGTTGGCTCTGGAAACACCATATATTTT	CASSVGSGNTIYF
NA	TRBV19	few	TRBJ1-1	TGTGCCAGTAACGAGATCTCGGGCACTGAAGCTTTCTTT	CASNEISGTEAFF
TRBD2	TRBV7-8	NA	TRBJ2-7	TGTGCCAGCAGCTTAGAGGGGACTAGCGGGCGGTACGAGCAGTACTTC	CASSLEGTSGRYEQYF
TRBD1	TRBV29-1	NA	TRBJ1-1	TGCAGCGTGACAGGGGTCTCTTCGAACACTGAAGCTTTCTTT	CSVTGVSSNTEAFF
NA	TRBV29-1	NA	TRBJ1-1	TGCAGCGTTGATACAGGGACCGAATCGGGAGCTTTCTTT	CSVDTGTESGAFF
NA	TRBV6-5	NA	TRBJ2-3	TGTGCCAGCAGTTACGGCAGTAGCACAGATACGCAGTATTTT	CASSYGSSTDTQYF
TRBD2	TRBV6-5	NA	TRBJ2-5	TGTGCCAGCAGTTACAAGGGACTAGCAATCCAAGAGACCCAGTACTTC	CASSYKGLAIQETQYF
NA	TRBV30	few	TRBJ2-2	TGTGCCTGGAGTAGAGGCGTCGGAACCGGGGAGCTGTTTTTT	CAWSRGVGTGELFF